The clone carrying this T cell receptor beta chain has a handful of counts. Its antigen is unknown. With a J-beta primer mix and a sample-barcoded 5' primer, a second PCR ran 7 to 11 cycles. TCRdb re-called the 5' RACE reads with MiXCR, one entry per CDR3 protein. The table lists more than 1 million distinct CDR3 sequences, under 55% of them singletons, with 15% to 20% in the top ten. The data stem from a study of blood T cells in healthy people across ages. Study-level results: Naive CD4+ cell counts and diversity both ran higher in long-lived than in aged donors.

Germline CDR1 reads SQVTM; CDR2 reads ANQGSEA. V shed 1 base and J shed 1 base, with 7 bases lying between them. The CDR3 runs 13 residues. This receptor was obtained from a woman in her fifties or sixties in good health. This rearrangement joins TRBV29-1 to TRBJ2-5, with D unresolved. The sequenced sample consisted of blood. In DNA, the CDR3 is TGCAGCGTTGAAGTTCGGTTCCAAGAGACCCAGTACTTC. It yields the protein CSVEVRFQETQYF.